Described below is a single TCR beta chain sequence and its context. The antigen this receptor binds is unknown. No quality values exist for individual bases; no much larger clone is one base distant. This sample was taken from a study of T cell changes during pregnancy in multiple sclerosis (dated by TCRdb to between 2018 and 2020). Context from the whole study: Changes in the T cell repertoire over the course of pregnancy were examined in this study in women with multiple sclerosis.

Library creation used the immunoSEQ multiplex PCR assay. TCRdb retrieved this table from immuneACCESS and kept in-frame rearrangements only. Not all clones are present; in checked studies, unresolved V genes account for under half, and no reason is known for the remainder. Recorded for this sample are just under 20,000 clones; approximately 90% of them occurred a single time. The ten largest clones represent approximately 8% of the sample. Taken from cysteine to phenylalanine, the CDR3 has 14 residues. Only the CDR3 part of the read is kept: 42 bases, read in frame from the first base. The germline V gene sets CDR1 to MNHNS and CDR2 to SASEGT. The junction shows trimming of 5 bases on V and 4 bases on J, plus 15 bases between the germline ends.

The source material was CD8+ T cells from peripheral blood mononuclear cells, sampled in the second trimester of pregnancy. This TCR came from a female donor in good health, enrolled as a control in a pregnancy study. The chain links TRBV6-1 with TRBJ2-7; the D gene is perhaps TRBD1, on 5 matching bases. The sequenced DNA is TGTGCCAGCAGTAGGTCAAAAGGGGAATACGAGCAGTACTTC. This codes for CASSRSKGEYEQYF.